These 21 T cell receptor beta chains were all obtained from the same sample, sequenced in a study of OX40 agonist ivuxolimab in advanced cancers. The method was immunoSEQ multiplex PCR; TCRdb's version includes in-frame clones alone and lacks a portion of them. The table has approximately 30,000 clones, 84% seen once; the top ten hold approximately 18%. Specimen: CD4+ or CD8+ T cells sorted from blood, collected in a trial of the OX40 agonist ivuxolimab. The origin of the receptors is an adult with an advanced solid tumor such as melanoma, head and neck, liver or kidney cancer.

A few counts support this clone. V usage is TRBV5-1 and J usage is TRBJ1-2; possible D gene TRBD1, 6 bases. V was pared by 0 bases and J by 4 bases, with 10 bases between. The CDR3 consists of 14 residues. Germline CDR1 SGHRS, CDR2 YFSETQ. DNA for the CDR3: TGCGCCAGCAGCTTGGGCGGGACAATCTATGGCTACACCTTC. Protein: CASSLGGTIYGYTF.

The genes are TRBV7-9 and TRBJ2-2; D gene ambiguous. V lost 5 bases and J 6 bases, leaving 7 bases between the germline ends. The CDR3 totals 12 residues. Germline V lookup: CDR1 SEHNR, CDR2 FQNEAQ (reference sequence). The CDR3 loop is CASSHLPGELFF. In DNA form, the CDR3 reads TGTGCCAGCAGCCATCTGCCCGGGGAGCTGTTTTTT.

In this sample, this clone turned up a few times. V is TRBV10-2 and J is TRBJ1-5; no definite D call. With 3 bases removed from V and 8 bases from J, the gap between germline ends came to 5 bases. Germline V gene data show CDR1 as WSHSY and CDR2 as SAAADI. This CDR3 has 11 amino acids. The CDR3 DNA reads as TGCGCCAGCAGTGACGGTGAGCCCCAGCATTTT. Its translation is CASSDGEPQHF.

V and J are TRBV6-5 and TRBJ2-7; 11 bases match TRBD1. CDR1 is MNHEY and CDR2 is SVGAGI in the germline V gene. This CDR3 is 14 amino acids long. V gave up 3 bases and J gave up 3 bases; unmatched junction bases: 1. CDR3 loop: CASSYGTGGYEQYF. The CDR3 coding sequence is TGTGCCAGCAGTTATGGGACAGGGGGCTACGAGCAGTACTTC.

DNA of the CDR3: TGTGCCAGCAGCTTACCCAGGGGGCACTCCTACGAGCAGTACTTC. Its protein is CASSLPRGHSYEQYF. The chain couples TRBV11-1 to TRBJ2-7; 8 bases are shared with TRBD1. The germline V gene has CDR1 SGHAT and CDR2 FQDESV (reference sequence). The length of the CDR3 is 15 residues. J gave up 0 bases and V 2 bases, and 3 bases lay outside the gene matches.

The CDR3 DNA reads as TGTGCCAGCAGCGTAGGGAGGACTAGCGCTACCTACGAGCAGTACTTC. Its protein is CASSVGRTSATYEQYF. The chain combines TRBV9 with TRBJ2-7; 9 nucleotides line up with TRBD2. Germline trimming cut 0 bases from V and 2 bases from J; bases unmatched to any gene: 6. Per the germline V gene, CDR1 is SGDLS and CDR2 is YYNGEE. The CDR3 spans 16 residues.

The DNA of the CDR3 is TGTGCCAGCACCCTGGGTGGGTCGCGGTTACTCCCCTACGAGCAGTACTTC. Its translation is CASTLGGSRLLPYEQYF. The chain combines TRBV7-2 with TRBJ2-7; D is unresolved. The CDR3 runs to 17 residues. Trimming took off 7 bases at V and 2 bases at J, with 24 bases between the two ends. The germline CDR1 and CDR2 sequences are SGHTA and FQGNSA.

The chain is built from TRBV10-3 and TRBJ2-7; D may match TRBD1 or TRBD2 (5 bases each). Trimming cost V 2 bases and J 2 bases, with 13 bases left between them. CDR1 is ENHRY, CDR2 SYGVKD, per germline. This CDR3 is 15 amino acids long. CDR3 region: CAISEVGTDPYEQYF. The CDR3 region has the DNA TGTGCCATCAGTGAGGTCGGGACCGACCCCTACGAGCAGTACTTC.

The chain couples TRBV9 to TRBJ2-6, with D maybe TRBD2 (5 bases). V lost 0 bases and J 1 base, leaving 5 bases between the germline ends. Germline loops: CDR1 SGDLS, CDR2 YYNGEE. The CDR3 is 15 amino acids. Here the CDR3 DNA reads TGTGCCAGCAGCGTAGGCGGGTCTGGGGCCAACGTCCTGACTTTC. This codes for CASSVGGSGANVLTF.

The chain links TRBV9 to TRBJ2-1, with D hard to call. The V and J ends lost 1 base and 8 bases respectively, with 13 bases between them. Germline loops: CDR1 SGDLS, CDR2 YYNGEE. This CDR3 is built from 14 residues. Here the CDR3 DNA reads TGTGCCAGCAGCGTAACCGGACGGCCCCATGAGCAGTTCTTC. Translation gives CASSVTGRPHEQFF.

The chain joins TRBV29-1 to TRBJ2-1; the D gene is possibly TRBD1 (5 bases). Trimming removed 4 bases from V and 4 bases from J, with 8 bases in between. The CDR3 has 12 residues. Germline-derived CDR1 and CDR2 are SQVTM and ANQGSEA. For the CDR3, the DNA is TGCAGCGTTGCTGACAGTTACAATGAGCAGTTCTTC. This sequence encodes CSVADSYNEQFF.

The chain links TRBV5-6 to TRBJ2-7; maybe TRBD1 (5 bases). Deletions cut 3 bases from V and 2 bases from J, with 12 bases between. Germline CDR1 and CDR2: SGHDT and YYEEEE. There are 14 residues in the CDR3. CDR3 sequence: CASSWRQIPYEQYF. The CDR3 nucleotides read TGTGCCAGCAGCTGGAGACAGATCCCCTACGAGCAGTACTTC. Full variable domain (rest looked up from reference TRBV5-6 and TRBJ2-7): DAGVTQSPTHLIKTRGQQVTLRCSPKSGHDTVSWYQQALGQGPQFIFQYYEEEERQRGNFPDRFSGHQFPNYSSELNVNALLLGDSALYLCASSWRQIPYEQYFGPGTRLTVT.

V gene TRBV12-2 combines with J gene TRBJ2-3. TRBV12-2 is tagged as a pseudogene. CDR3 length: 22 amino acids. CDR3 loop: CASRLVMRRRDTRERCTDTQYF. The CDR3 coding sequence is TGTGCAAGTCGCTTAGTGATGAGAAGAAGGGACACCCGGGAGCGATGCACAGATACGCAGTATTTT.

CDR3 protein: CASSLTDTQYF. CDR3 nucleotides: TGTGCCAGCAGTTTAACAGATACGCAGTATTTT. The chain uses TRBV11-2 and TRBJ2-3; D gene unclear. The CDR3 is 11 amino acids. In germline, CDR1 is SGHAT, CDR2 FQNNGV. V lost 6 bases to trimming and J lost 3 bases, with 4 bases between them.

This sequence joins TRBV9 and TRBJ2-1; TRBD1 matches at 7 bases. Germline V gene data show CDR1 as SGDLS and CDR2 as YYNGEE. The CDR3 has 15 residues. After removal of 4 bases from V and 7 bases from J, the junction contained 11 bases not matched to a gene. The CDR3 region has the DNA TGTGCCAGCAGCTCGAGTGGGCAGGGGGAAAATGAGCAGTTCTTC. Protein sequence: CASSSSGQGENEQFF.

This chain connects TRBV7-8 to TRBJ2-1; no reliable D call. V was trimmed by 6 bases and J by 0 bases, leaving 12 bases between them. Germline lookup yields CDR1 SGHVS and CDR2 FQNEAQ. The CDR3 spans 15 residues. The CDR3 sequence is CASRGFSSSYNEQFF. The DNA for the CDR3 is TGTGCCAGCAGGGGATTTTCAAGCTCCTACAATGAGCAGTTCTTC.

This rearrangement joins TRBV21-1 to TRBJ1-5; the table's D call of TRBD1 was not tested on the DNA. TRBV21-1 is a listed pseudogene. The CDR3 extends over 17 amino acids. CDR3 DNA: TGTGCCAGCAGCAGAATACAGGGGGCGTACAACAATCAGCCCCAGCATTTT. Translation: CASSRIQGAYNNQPQHF.

This clone was observed a few times. The chain links TRBV28 to TRBJ2-2, with a weak D call TRBD1 (6 bases). CDR1 MDHEN and CDR2 SYDVKM come from the germline V gene. The V and J ends lost 10 bases and 0 bases respectively, with 12 bases between them. The CDR3 contains 14 residues. This chain's CDR3 is CATTGYSNTGELFF. The CDR3 region has the DNA TGTGCCACTACAGGGTATTCGAACACCGGGGAGCTGTTTTTT.

V and J are TRBV27 and TRBJ2-7; 7 bases agree with TRBD1. The length of the CDR3 is 13 residues. The germline gives CDR1 MNHEY, CDR2 SMNVEV (reference sequence). V lost 7 bases and J lost 1; bases outside the gene matches: 4. Written as DNA, the CDR3 is TGTGCCAGCAAAATACAGGGGTCCTACGAGCAGTACTTC. It translates to CASKIQGSYEQYF.

This chain links TRBV2 with TRBJ2-1, with TRBD2 matching 10 bases. The junction had 6 bases not matched to a gene; V was cut back by 10 bases and J by 6 bases. CDR3 length: 13 residues. Looked up from germline, CDR1 is SNHLY and CDR2 is FYNNEI. CDR3 nucleotide sequence: TGTGCCAAGTTACTAGCGGGGACCAATGAGCAGTTCTTC. Encoded protein: CAKLLAGTNEQFF.

The chain joins TRBV7-9 to TRBJ1-5, with TRBD1 identical over 7 bases. There are 17 residues in the CDR3. J lost 1 base, V lost 0 bases, and 6 bases had no gene match. Germline CDR1 SEHNR, CDR2 FQNEAQ (reference sequence). In DNA form, the CDR3 reads TGTGCCAGCAGCTTAGCCGGGCAGGGGGGGAGCAATCAGCCCCAGCATTTT. It is translated as CASSLAGQGGSNQPQHF.